Given below is one T cell receptor beta chain in context. The sample originates from a study of human T cells and chemical hapten exposure. Whole-study context: DPC (0.01%) was patch tested on the upper back and read at 6 days.

The time point was: patch test 2, 6 weeks after DPC sensitization. As for treatment: therapeutic diphenylcyclopropenone sensitization with weekly scalp DPC. From whole blood left unfractionated, total RNA was extracted. CDR1 is DFQATT, CDR2 SNEGSKA, per germline (reference sequence). Trimming removed 3 bases from V and 0 bases from J, with 9 bases in between. This CDR3 has 13 amino acids. TCRdb independently ran MiXCR on the RACE reads; one entry per CDR3 protein. Among 40,000 or so distinct CDR3 sequences listed, 9.5% to 10% were seen once. The sequences come from whole blood, collected in connection with sensitization to the hapten diphenylcyclopropenone (DPC). The V and J genes are TRBV20-1 and TRBJ2-7; weak D call: TRBD2 (5 bases). The TCR originated in a woman aged 25 to 39 with alopecia areata. Some clones in this sample may be carry-over from other donors' samples. The CDR3 loop reads CSASPGNSYEQYF. The DNA for the CDR3 is TGCAGTGCTAGCCCCGGGAACTCCTACGAGCAGTACTTC.